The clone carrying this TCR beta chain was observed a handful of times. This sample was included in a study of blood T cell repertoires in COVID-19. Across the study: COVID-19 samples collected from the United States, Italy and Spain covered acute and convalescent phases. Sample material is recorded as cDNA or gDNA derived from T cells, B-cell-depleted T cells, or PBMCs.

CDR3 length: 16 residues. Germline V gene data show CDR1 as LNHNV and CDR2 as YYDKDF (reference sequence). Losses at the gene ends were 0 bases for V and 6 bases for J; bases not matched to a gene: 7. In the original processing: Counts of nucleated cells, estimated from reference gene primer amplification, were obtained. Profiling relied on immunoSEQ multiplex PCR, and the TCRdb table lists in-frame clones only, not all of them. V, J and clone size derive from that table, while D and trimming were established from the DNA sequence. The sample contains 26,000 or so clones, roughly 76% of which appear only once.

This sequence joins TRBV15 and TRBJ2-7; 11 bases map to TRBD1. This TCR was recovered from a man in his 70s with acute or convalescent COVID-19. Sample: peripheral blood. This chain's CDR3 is CATSRDLGTGGREQYF. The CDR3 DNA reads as TGTGCCACCAGCAGAGATTTGGGGACAGGGGGACGCGAGCAGTACTTC.